The entry below describes one T cell receptor beta chain. The sample belongs to a study of blood T cell repertoires in COVID-19. Study-level background: The United States, Italy and Spain supplied acute and convalescent COVID-19 samples. T cells, B-cell-depleted T cells, or PBMCs supplied cDNA or gDNA.

Original analysis: It was from reference gene primer amplification that nucleated cell counts were estimated. Here immunoSEQ multiplex PCR was the method, and the copy in TCRdb shows in-frame clones only, minus some. Clonal size and the V and J genes are those of that table, whereas D and trimming came from the DNA. The repertoire holds some 320,000 clones, with 87% as singletons. Germline V gives CDR1 MGHRA, CDR2 YSYEKL. There are 15 residues in the CDR3. Trimming cost V 4 bases and J 0 bases, with 7 bases left between them. This TCR was recovered from a woman in her fifties or sixties who had recovered from COVID-19. Material: peripheral blood. This chain joins TRBV4-1 and TRBJ2-6, with D unclear. In DNA form, the CDR3 reads TGCGCCAGCAGCCTTGAGAACTCTGGGGCCAACGTCCTGACTTTC. Its protein is CASSLENSGANVLTF.